This T cell receptor beta chain was sequenced for a study of cytomegalovirus exposure and HLA in healthy donors. Study in general: Later, an analysis reported that the roughly 120 validation repertoires had used the same platform as the 550 to 750 first-cohort repertoires.

Sequencing used immunoSEQ multiplex PCR; TCRdb keeps in-frame clones, though not all of them. The sample consists of tens of thousands of clones, roughly 93% of them appearing once. CDR1 is MNHNS and CDR2 is SASEGT in the germline V gene. With V trimmed by 4 bases and J by 5 bases, 15 bases remained unmatched. The CDR3 covers 18 residues. The chain is built from TRBV6-1 and TRBJ2-5, with TRBD1 identical over 11 bases. Source material: PBMCs. This TCR came from a young woman in good health and CMV-seronegative. The CDR3 sequence: CASSATVGQGARWETQYF. CDR3 DNA: TGTGCCAGCAGTGCCACCGTTGGACAGGGGGCAAGGTGGGAGACCCAGTACTTC.